This T cell receptor beta chain was observed in a study of type 1 regulatory T cells. Turning to the study itself: An in vitro protocol generated T-allo10, a Tr1-enriched, alloantigen-specific CD4 T cell product.

Concerning this clonotype itself: Its antigen is currently unknown.

TCRdb fed the reads into MiXCR, producing one record per CDR3 protein. The sample lists tens of thousands of distinct CDR3 sequences, more than 45% seen once, with more than 2% in the top ten. The V and J ends lost 4 bases and 4 bases respectively, with 17 bases between them. Germline V CDR1 and CDR2: SGHKS, YYEKEE (reference sequence). The CDR3 length is 15 residues. Material for sequencing was cultured non-Tr1 T cells, either the whole culture or a sorted T cell fraction (not recorded which). The chain joins TRBV5-5 to TRBJ1-2, with a weak D call TRBD1 (6 bases). The sequence was collected from a human donor in good health. The CDR3 spells CASSPDPQGTYGYTF. CDR3 bases: TGTGCCAGCAGCCCCGACCCTCAGGGGACCTATGGCTACACCTTC.